The clone carrying this TCR beta chain came up a few times. This sample is part of a study of blood T cell repertoires in COVID-19. Turning to the study itself: Recovered Cohort 3 donors showed two negative PCRs, clearance, or symptom resolution. PBMCs, B-cell-depleted T cells, or T cells were the source of the cDNA or gDNA that made up the material. The study drew acute and convalescent COVID-19 samples from the United States, Italy and Spain.

Deletions cut 4 bases from V and 4 bases from J, with 19 bases between. Looked up from germline, CDR1 is PRHDT and CDR2 is FYEKMQ (reference sequence). The CDR3 is 16 amino acids. In the source study's methods: Amplification from reference gene primers served as the basis for estimated nucleated cell counts. Here immunoSEQ multiplex PCR was the method, and the copy in TCRdb shows in-frame clones only, minus some. Clone size and the V and J calls come from that table; the DNA yielded D and trimming. The sample includes some 220,000 clones, 85% to 90% seen only once; the top ten take about 3.1%. Sample: PBMCs or T cells enriched from blood (not recorded which). The genes are TRBV13 and TRBJ1-1, with D possibly TRBD1 on 5 matching bases. The TCR originated in a woman in her 50s in a cohort exposed to, infected with or recovered from COVID-19 (not recorded which). The CDR3 region has the DNA TGTGCCAGCAGCTCCTACCCCGGAAGGGGTAGCACTGAAGCTTTCTTT. Translation gives CASSSYPGRGSTEAFF.